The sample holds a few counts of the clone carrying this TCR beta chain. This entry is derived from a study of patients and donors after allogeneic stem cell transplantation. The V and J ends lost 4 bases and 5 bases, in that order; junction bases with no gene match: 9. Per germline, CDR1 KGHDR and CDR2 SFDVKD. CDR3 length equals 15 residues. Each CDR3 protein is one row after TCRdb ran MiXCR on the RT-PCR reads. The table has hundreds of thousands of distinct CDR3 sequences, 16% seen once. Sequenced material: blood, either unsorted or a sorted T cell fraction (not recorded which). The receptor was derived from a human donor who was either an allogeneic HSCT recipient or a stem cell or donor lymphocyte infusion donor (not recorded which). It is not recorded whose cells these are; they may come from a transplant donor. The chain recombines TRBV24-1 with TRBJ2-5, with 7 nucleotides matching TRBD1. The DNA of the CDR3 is TGTGCCACCAGTGACCAACAGGGGCGCGGGGAGACCCAGTACTTC. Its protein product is CATSDQQGRGETQYF.